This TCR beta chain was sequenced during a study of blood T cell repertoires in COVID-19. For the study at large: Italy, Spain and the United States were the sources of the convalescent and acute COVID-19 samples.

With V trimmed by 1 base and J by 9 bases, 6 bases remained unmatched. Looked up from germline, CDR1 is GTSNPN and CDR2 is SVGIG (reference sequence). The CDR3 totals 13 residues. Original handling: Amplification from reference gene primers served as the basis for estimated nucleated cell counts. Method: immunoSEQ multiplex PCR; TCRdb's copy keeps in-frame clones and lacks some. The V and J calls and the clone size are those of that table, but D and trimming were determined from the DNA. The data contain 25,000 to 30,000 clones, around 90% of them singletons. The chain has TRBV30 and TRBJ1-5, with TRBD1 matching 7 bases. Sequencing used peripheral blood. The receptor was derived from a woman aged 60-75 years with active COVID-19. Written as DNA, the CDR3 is TGTGCCTGGAGTGGAAAGGGGGCGCGGCCCCAGCATTTT. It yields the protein CAWSGKGARPQHF.